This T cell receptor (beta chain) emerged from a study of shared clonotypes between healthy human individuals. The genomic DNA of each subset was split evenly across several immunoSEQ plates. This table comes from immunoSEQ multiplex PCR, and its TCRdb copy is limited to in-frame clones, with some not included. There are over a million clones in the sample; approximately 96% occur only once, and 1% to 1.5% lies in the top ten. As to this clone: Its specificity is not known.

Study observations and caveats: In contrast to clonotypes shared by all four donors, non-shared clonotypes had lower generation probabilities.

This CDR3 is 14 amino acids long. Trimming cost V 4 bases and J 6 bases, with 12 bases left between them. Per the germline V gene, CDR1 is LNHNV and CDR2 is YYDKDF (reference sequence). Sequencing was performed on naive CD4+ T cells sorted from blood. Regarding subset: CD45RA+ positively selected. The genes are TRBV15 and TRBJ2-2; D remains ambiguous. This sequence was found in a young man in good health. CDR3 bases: TGTGCCACCAGCATCCTTGGGGTGTCCGGGGAGCTGTTTTTT. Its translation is CATSILGVSGELFF.